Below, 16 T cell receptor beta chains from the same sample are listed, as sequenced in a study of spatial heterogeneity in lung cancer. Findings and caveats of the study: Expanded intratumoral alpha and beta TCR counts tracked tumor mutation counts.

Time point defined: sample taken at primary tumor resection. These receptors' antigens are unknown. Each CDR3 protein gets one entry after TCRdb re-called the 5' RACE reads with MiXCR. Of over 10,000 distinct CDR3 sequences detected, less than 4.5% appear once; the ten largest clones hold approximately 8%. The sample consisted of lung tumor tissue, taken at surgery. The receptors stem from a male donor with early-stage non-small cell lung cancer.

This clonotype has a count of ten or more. CDR3 region: CSARYPAGGPHEQYF. The CDR3 nucleotides read TGCAGTGCTAGGTACCCAGCGGGAGGGCCCCACGAGCAGTACTTC. This chain joins TRBV20-1 and TRBJ2-7, with 10 bases that match TRBD2. This CDR3 region has 15 residues. Germline CDR1 is DFQATT and CDR2 is SNEGSKA (reference sequence). The V gene end was trimmed by 3 bases and the J gene end by 5 bases; junction bases not matched to a gene: 10.

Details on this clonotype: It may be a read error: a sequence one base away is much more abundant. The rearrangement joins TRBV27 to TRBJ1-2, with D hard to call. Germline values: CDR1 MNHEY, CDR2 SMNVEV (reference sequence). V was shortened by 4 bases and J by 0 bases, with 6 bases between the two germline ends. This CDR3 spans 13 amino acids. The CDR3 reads CASSSRTNYGYTF. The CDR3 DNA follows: TGTGCCAGCAGTTCCCGGACTAACTATGGCTACACCTTC.

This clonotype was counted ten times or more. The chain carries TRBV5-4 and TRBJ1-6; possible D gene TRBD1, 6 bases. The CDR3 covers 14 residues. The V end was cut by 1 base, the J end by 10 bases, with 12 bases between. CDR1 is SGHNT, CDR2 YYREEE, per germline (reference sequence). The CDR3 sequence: CASSLWGADSPLHF. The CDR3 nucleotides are TGTGCCAGCAGCTTGTGGGGGGCAGACTCACCCCTCCACTTT.

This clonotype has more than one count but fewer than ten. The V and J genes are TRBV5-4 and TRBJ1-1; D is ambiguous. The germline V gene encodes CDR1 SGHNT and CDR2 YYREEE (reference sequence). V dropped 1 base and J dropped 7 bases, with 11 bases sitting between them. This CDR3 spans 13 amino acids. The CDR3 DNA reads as TGTGCCAGCAGCTTGTTAGGAGGTAATGAAGCTTTCTTT. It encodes CASSLLGGNEAFF.

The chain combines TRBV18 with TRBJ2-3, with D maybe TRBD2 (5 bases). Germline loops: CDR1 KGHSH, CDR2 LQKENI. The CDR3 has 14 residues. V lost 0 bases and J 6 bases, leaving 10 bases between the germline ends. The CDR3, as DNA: TGTGCCAGCTCACCACCGTATGGAGGCGATACGCAGTATTTT. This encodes CASSPPYGGDTQYF.

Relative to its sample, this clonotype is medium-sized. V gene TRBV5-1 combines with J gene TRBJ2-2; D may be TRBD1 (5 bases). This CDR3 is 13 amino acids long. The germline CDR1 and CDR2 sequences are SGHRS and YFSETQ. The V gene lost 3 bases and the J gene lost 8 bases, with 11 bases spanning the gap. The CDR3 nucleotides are TGCGCCAGCAGCTCGCAGGGAATTGGGGAGCTGTTTTTT. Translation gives CASSSQGIGELFF.

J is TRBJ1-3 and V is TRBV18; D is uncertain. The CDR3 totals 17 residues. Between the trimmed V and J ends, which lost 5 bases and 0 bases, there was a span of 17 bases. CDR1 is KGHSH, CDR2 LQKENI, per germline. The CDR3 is CASSSPKADASGNTIYF. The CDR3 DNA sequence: TGTGCCAGCTCATCGCCTAAGGCCGACGCCTCTGGAAACACCATATATTTT.

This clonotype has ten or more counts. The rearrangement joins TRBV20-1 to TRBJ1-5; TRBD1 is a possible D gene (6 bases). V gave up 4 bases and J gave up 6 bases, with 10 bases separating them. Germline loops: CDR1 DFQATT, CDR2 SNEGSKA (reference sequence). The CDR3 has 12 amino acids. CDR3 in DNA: TGCAGTGCTAAGGGGGTGGGTCAGCCCCAGCATTTT. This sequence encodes CSAKGVGQPQHF.

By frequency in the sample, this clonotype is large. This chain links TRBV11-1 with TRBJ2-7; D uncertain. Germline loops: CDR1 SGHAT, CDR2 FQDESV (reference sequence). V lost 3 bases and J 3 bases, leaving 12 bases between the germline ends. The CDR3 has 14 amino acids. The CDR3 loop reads CASSLDQRIYEQYF. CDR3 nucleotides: TGTGCCAGCAGCTTGGACCAAAGAATCTACGAGCAGTACTTC.

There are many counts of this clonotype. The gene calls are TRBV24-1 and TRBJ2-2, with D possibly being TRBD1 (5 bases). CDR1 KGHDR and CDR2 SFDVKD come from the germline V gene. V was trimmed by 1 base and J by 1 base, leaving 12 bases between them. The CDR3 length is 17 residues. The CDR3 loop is CATSDLVQGGNTGELFF. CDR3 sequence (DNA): TGTGCCACCAGTGATTTAGTGCAGGGCGGGAACACCGGGGAGCTGTTTTTT.

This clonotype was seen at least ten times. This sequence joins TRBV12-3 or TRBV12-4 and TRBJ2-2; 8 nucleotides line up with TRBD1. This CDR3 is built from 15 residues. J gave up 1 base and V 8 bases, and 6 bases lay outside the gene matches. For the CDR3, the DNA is TGTGCCAGCGGACGACAGGGGTTGAACACCGGGGAGCTGTTTTTT. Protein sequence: CASGRQGLNTGELFF.

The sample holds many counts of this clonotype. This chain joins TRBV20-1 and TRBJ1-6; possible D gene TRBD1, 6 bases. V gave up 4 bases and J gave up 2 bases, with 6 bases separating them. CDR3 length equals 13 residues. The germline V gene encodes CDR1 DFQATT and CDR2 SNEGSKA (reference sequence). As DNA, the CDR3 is TGCAGTGCTACAGGGGCCTATAATTCACCCCTCCACTTT. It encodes CSATGAYNSPLHF.

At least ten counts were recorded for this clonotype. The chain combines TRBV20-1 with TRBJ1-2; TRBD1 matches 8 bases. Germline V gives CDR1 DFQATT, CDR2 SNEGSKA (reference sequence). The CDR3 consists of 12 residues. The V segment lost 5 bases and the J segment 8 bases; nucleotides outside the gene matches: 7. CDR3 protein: CSAGQGAIGYTF. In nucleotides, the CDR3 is TGCAGTGCTGGGCAGGGGGCGATAGGCTACACCTTC.

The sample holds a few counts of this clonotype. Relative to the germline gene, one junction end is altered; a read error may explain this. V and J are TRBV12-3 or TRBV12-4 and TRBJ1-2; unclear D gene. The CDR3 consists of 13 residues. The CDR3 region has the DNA TGTGCCAGCAGTCCCGCGGCTAACTATGGCTACAACTTC. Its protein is CASSPAANYGYNF.

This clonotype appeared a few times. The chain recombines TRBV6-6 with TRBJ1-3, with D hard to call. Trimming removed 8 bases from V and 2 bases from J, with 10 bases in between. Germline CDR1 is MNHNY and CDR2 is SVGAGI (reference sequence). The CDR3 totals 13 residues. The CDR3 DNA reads TGTGCCAGCTCCGTCGGAACTGGAAACACCATATATTTT. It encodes CASSVGTGNTIYF.

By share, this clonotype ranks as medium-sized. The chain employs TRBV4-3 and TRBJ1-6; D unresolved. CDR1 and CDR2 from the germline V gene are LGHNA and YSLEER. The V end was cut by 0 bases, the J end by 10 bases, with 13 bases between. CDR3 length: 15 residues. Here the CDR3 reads CASSQDFTAASPLHF. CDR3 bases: TGCGCCAGCAGCCAAGATTTTACGGCGGCCTCACCCCTCCACTTT.